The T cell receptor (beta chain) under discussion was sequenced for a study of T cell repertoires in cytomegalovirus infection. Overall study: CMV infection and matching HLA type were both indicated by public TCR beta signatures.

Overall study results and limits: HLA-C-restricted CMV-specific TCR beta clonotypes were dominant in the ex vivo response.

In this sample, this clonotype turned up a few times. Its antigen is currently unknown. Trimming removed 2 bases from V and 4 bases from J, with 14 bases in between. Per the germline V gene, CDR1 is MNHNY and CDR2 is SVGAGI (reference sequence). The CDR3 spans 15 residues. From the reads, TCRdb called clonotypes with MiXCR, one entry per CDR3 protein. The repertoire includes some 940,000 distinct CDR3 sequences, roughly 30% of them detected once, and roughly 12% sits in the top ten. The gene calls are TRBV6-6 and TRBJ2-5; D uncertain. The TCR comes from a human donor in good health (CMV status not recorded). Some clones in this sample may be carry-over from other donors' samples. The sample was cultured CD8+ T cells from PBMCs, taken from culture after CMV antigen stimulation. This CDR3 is CASSYPELLRETQYF. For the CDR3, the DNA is TGTGCCAGCAGTTACCCCGAGCTCCTGAGAGAGACCCAGTACTTC.